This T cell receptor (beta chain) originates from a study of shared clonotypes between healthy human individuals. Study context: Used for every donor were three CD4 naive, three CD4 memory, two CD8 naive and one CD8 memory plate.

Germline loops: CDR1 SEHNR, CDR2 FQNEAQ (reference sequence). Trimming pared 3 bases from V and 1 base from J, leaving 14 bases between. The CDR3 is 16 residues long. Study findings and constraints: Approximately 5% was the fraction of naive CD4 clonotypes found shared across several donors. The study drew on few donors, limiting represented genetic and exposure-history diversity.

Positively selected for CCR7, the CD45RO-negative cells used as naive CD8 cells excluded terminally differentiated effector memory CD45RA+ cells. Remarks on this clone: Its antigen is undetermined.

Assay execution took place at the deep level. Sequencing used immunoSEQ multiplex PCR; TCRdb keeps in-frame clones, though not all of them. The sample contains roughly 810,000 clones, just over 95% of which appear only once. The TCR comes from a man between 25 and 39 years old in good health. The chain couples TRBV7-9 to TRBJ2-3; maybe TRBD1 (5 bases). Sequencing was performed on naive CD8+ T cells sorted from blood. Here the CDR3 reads CASSFDVQGGTDTQYF. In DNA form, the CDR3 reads TGTGCCAGCAGCTTTGATGTCCAGGGTGGCACAGATACGCAGTATTTT. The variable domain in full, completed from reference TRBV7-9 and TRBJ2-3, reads DTGVSQNPRHKITKRGQNVTFRCDPISEHNRLYWYRQTLGQGPEFLTYFQNEAQLEKSRLLSDRFSAERPKGSFSTLEIQRTEQGDSAMYLCASSFDVQGGTDTQYFGPGTRLTVL.